Reported below is one TCR beta chain. Produced via immunoSEQ multiplex PCR; TCRdb's table is partial and in-frame only. The sample includes several thousand clones, about four fifths of them seen just once. The sample is drawn from a study of immune evolution from preneoplasia to lung adenocarcinoma. Between about 2013 and 2018, patients underwent resection in Japan or China. Two lung cancer pathologists independently confirmed each histologic diagnosis. V was trimmed by 9 bases and J by 2 bases, leaving 14 bases between them. Germline V CDR1 and CDR2: MNHEY, SVGAGI. The CDR3 totals 13 residues. This TCR derives from a donor older than 65 with lung adenocarcinoma. This chain links TRBV6-5 with TRBJ2-7; TRBD1 is a possible D gene (6 bases). The material sequenced was FFPE adjacent normal lung tissue. The DNA for the CDR3 is TGTGCCAGAACGGGACAAGGGACCTACGAGCAGTACTTC. Its translation is CARTGQGTYEQYF.